What follows describes a single T cell receptor (beta chain). The record originates from a study of cytomegalovirus exposure and HLA in healthy donors. Study summary: Early release data held 85 million or so unique TCRs from HLA-typed donors.

The PCR was carried out with 60 Vbeta primers and 13 Jbeta primers. Some clones are missing from TCRdb's copy, which holds only in-frame ones; the method was immunoSEQ multiplex PCR. Of roughly 67,000 clones listed, about 79% are singletons. Germline loops: CDR1 SEHNR, CDR2 FQNEAQ (reference sequence). The CDR3 runs to 16 residues. V lost 5 bases to trimming and J lost 6 bases, with 20 bases between them. The chain is built from TRBV7-9 and TRBJ2-1; TRBD1 is a possible D gene (7 bases). Sequenced material: PBMCs. The sequence was obtained from a man in his sixties in good health and CMV-seropositive. Here the CDR3 DNA reads TGTGCCAGCAGCCCTCTCAGGGGGTCCGGGGGCAATGAGCAGTTCTTC. Amino acids: CASSPLRGSGGNEQFF.